The next 16 T cell receptor beta chains were all read from a single sample in a study of blood T cell repertoires in COVID-19. Assay: immunoSEQ multiplex PCR; the TCRdb copy retains only in-frame clones and omits some. The sample holds around 230,000 clones; 85% are singletons and the top ten take around 5.5%. Sequencing used peripheral blood. The receptors here all came from a man in his fifties with COVID-19, enrolled during active disease.

V and J are TRBV30 and TRBJ1-2; D is unclear. The V gene's germline CDR1 is GTSNPN and CDR2 SVGIG (reference sequence). The CDR3 is 13 residues long. Trimming left V 4 bases short and J 4 bases short, with 13 bases between. CDR3 sequence: CAWTRGPLYGYTF. In DNA, the CDR3 is TGTGCCTGGACCCGAGGTCCCCTCTATGGCTACACCTTC.

This clone appeared a few times. The chain is built from TRBV6-6 and TRBJ2-7; TRBD1 matches 10 bases. The CDR3 extends over 15 amino acids. V shed 7 bases, J shed 2 bases, and the junction held 8 bases outside the gene matches. Per the germline V gene, CDR1 is MNHNY and CDR2 is SVGAGI (reference sequence). CDR3 DNA: TGTGCCAGCACCAAAGGGGGACAGGGGACCTACGAGCAGTACTTC. This codes for CASTKGGQGTYEQYF.

The chain carries TRBV27 and TRBJ2-5; 7 bases agree with TRBD1. Trimming cost V 5 bases and J 2 bases; bases outside gene matches: 5. The germline gives CDR1 MNHEY, CDR2 SMNVEV (reference sequence). CDR3 size: 14 residues. CDR3 sequence reads: CASSPRQGQETQYF. The CDR3 coding sequence is TGTGCCAGCAGTCCCCGACAGGGACAAGAGACCCAGTACTTC.

The rearrangement joins TRBV29-1 to TRBJ1-2, with D possibly TRBD1 on 5 matching bases. Germline CDR1 reads SQVTM; CDR2 reads ANQGSEA. V lost 5 bases, J lost 9 bases, and 13 bases lay in between. The CDR3 consists of 11 residues. The DNA of the CDR3 is TGCAGCGTTCTAGGGGAGGGGAGCTACACCTTC. Amino acid sequence: CSVLGEGSYTF.

The CDR3 spells CASSIRVNYGYTF. In DNA form, the CDR3 reads TGTGCCAGTAGTATCAGGGTCAACTATGGCTACACCTTC. The chain is built from TRBV19 and TRBJ1-2, with a weak D call TRBD1 (5 bases). The CDR3 runs to 13 residues. Trimming stripped 3 bases from V and 2 bases from J, with 7 bases between. Germline V gene sequence: CDR1 LNHDA, CDR2 SQIVND (reference sequence).

This clone has a handful of counts. The gene calls are TRBV28 and TRBJ2-5; D perhaps matches TRBD2 (6 bases). Trimming stripped 3 bases from V and 1 base from J, with 12 bases between. The CDR3 spans 15 residues. CDR1 is MDHEN, CDR2 SYDVKM, per germline. CDR3 loop: CASSLESGLQETQYF. As DNA, the CDR3 is TGTGCCAGCAGTTTGGAATCGGGACTCCAAGAGACCCAGTACTTC. The whole variable domain, filled in from reference TRBV28 and TRBJ2-5, reads DVKVTQSSRYLVKRTGEKVFLECVQDMDHENMFWYRQDPGLGLRLIYFSYDVKMKEKGDIPEGYSVSREKKERFSLILESASTNQTSMYLCASSLESGLQETQYFGPGTRLLVL.

V gene TRBV15 combines with J gene TRBJ2-2; 13 bases agree with TRBD2. With 2 bases clipped from V and 5 bases from J, the junction kept 8 bases outside the gene matches. This CDR3 comprises 18 residues. Looked up from germline, CDR1 is LNHNV and CDR2 is YYDKDF (reference sequence). The CDR3 here is CATSRTSGGAVETGELFF. DNA for the CDR3: TGTGCCACCAGCAGAACTAGCGGGGGGGCTGTTGAGACCGGGGAGCTGTTTTTT.

About this clone: This specimen includes other DNA sequences encoding the same CDR3. The chain joins TRBV28 to TRBJ2-7; unclear D gene. From germline, CDR1 is MDHEN and CDR2 SYDVKM. V was cut by 3 bases and J by 3 bases, with 3 bases left in between. The CDR3 covers 11 residues. CDR3 residues: CASSFGYEQYF. DNA for the CDR3: TGTGCCAGCAGTTTCGGCTACGAGCAGTACTTC.

V and J are TRBV7-2 and TRBJ2-5, with TRBD1 as a possible D gene (5 bases). Deletions cut 4 bases from V and 0 bases from J, with 12 bases between. Looked up from germline, CDR1 is SGHTA and CDR2 is FQGNSA. This CDR3 is 15 amino acids long. CDR3: CASSSAVRDQETQYF. The CDR3 DNA follows: TGTGCCAGCAGCTCAGCCGTCAGGGACCAAGAGACCCAGTACTTC.

The chain combines TRBV5-8 with TRBJ1-5; 7 nucleotides align to TRBD1. J was trimmed by 2 bases and V by 0 bases; bases with no gene match: 8. The CDR3 covers 17 residues. Germline CDR1 reads SGHTS; CDR2 reads YDEGEE. CDR3 sequence reads: CASSLAARGRGNQPQHF. The CDR3 region has the DNA TGTGCCAGCAGCTTGGCGGCCAGGGGGAGAGGCAATCAGCCCCAGCATTTT.

The rearrangement uses TRBV6-5 and TRBJ1-2; 9 bases fit TRBD1. Trimming took 5 bases from V and 2 from J; bases not matched to a gene: 3. This CDR3 is built from 14 residues. Per the germline V gene, CDR1 is MNHEY and CDR2 is SVGAGI. In DNA form, the CDR3 reads TGTGCCAGCAGTATAACAGGGGGCAACTATGGCTACACCTTC. Encoded protein: CASSITGGNYGYTF.

V is TRBV7-3 and J is TRBJ2-3; 7 nucleotides match TRBD2. J was trimmed by 4 bases and V by 2 bases; bases with no gene match: 6. The length of the CDR3 is 15 residues. The germline V gene encodes CDR1 SGHTA and CDR2 FQGTGA. CDR3 DNA sequence: TGTGCCAGCAGCTTACTAGCGGACAACGCAGATACGCAGTATTTT. This sequence encodes CASSLLADNADTQYF.

V is TRBV6-2 or TRBV6-3 and J is TRBJ2-7, with 9 positions matching TRBD2. CDR1 and CDR2 (germline): MNHEY, SVGEGT. The CDR3 consists of 18 residues. Unmatched junction bases numbered 14, after V lost 2 bases and J lost 3 bases. CDR3 nucleotide sequence: TGTGCCAGCAGTTACCCAACCCTCGGGCTAGCGGGGTACTACGAGCAGTACTTC. It specifies CASSYPTLGLAGYYEQYF.

The table lists this clone with a few counts. The rearrangement uses TRBV7-9 and TRBJ2-7; 7 bases map to TRBD1. Germline V gene sequence: CDR1 SEHNR, CDR2 FQNEAQ (reference sequence). The CDR3 runs to 15 residues. After removal of 5 bases from V and 2 bases from J, the junction contained 9 bases not matched to a gene. The chain's CDR3 is CASSPPTGNPYEQYF. In DNA, the CDR3 is TGTGCCAGCAGCCCCCCGACAGGGAATCCCTACGAGCAGTACTTC. Full variable domain (outside the CDR3, taken from reference TRBV7-9 and TRBJ2-7): DTGVSQNPRHKITKRGQNVTFRCDPISEHNRLYWYRQTLGQGPEFLTYFQNEAQLEKSRLLSDRFSAERPKGSFSTLEIQRTEQGDSAMYLCASSPPTGNPYEQYFGPGTRLTVT.

The rearrangement joins TRBV2 to TRBJ2-2, with a tentative D call TRBD1 (5 bases). The CDR3 is 15 amino acids. Germline CDR1 and CDR2: SNHLY and FYNNEI. V was shortened by 6 bases and J by 6 bases, with 17 bases between the two germline ends. CDR3 bases: TGTGCCAGCAGGTATAGGGGAAGGACGGCCGGGGAGCTGTTTTTT. This gives the protein CASRYRGRTAGELFF.

The chain has TRBV6-5 and TRBJ1-1, with a tentative D call TRBD1 (5 bases). CDR1 and CDR2 (germline): MNHEY, SVGAGI. V gave up 2 bases and J gave up 1 base, with 5 bases separating them. This CDR3 comprises 13 residues. CDR3 coding DNA: TGTGCCAGCAGTTACGACAGGAACACTGAAGCTTTCTTT. Its translation is CASSYDRNTEAFF.